This is a list of T cell receptor beta chains from one sample in a study of T cells in Graves' hyperthyroidism and ophthalmopathy. TCRdb ran MiXCR on the multiplex PCR reads and lists one entry per CDR3 protein. The repertoire holds under 650,000 distinct CDR3 sequences, with 15% to 20% as singletons. Sequences were obtained from blood. Receptors originate from a woman under 40 with Graves' hyperthyroidism. Both conserved end residues are trimmed from each CDR3. A D gene is named only where the DNA matches it firmly. Some rows have no size entry. The others give once, few or many, or a class for an expanded clone.

>.|.|TRBV7-2|14|TRBJ2-2
ASSLEGRWGTGELF
>.|many|TRBV28|12|TRBJ2-7
ASKIGGGTYEQY
>TRBD2|.|TRBV12-5|12|TRBJ2-7
ASGLGTSGYEQY
>TRBD2|.|TRBV6-1|12|TRBJ2-5
ASRPRGGQETQY
>.|.|TRBV9|12|TRBJ1-4
ASSVAPGGEKLF
>.|many|TRBV30|12|TRBJ1-5
AWSLQGGNQPQH
>TRBD2|.|TRBV13|14|.
AGSLTSSGRAYEQF
>.|few|TRBV19|11|TRBJ1-5
ASSRWTDQPQH
>TRBD1|few|TRBV6-1|12|TRBJ1-2
ASSALGTGGGYT
>.|many|TRBV7-2|15|TRBJ2-7
ASSLYLGGEEVSEQY
>TRBD1|.|TRBV30|12|TRBJ2-7
AWSVGGRPYEQY
>.|.|TRBV19|12|TRBJ2-7
ASSSRETSYEQY
>.|.|TRBV7-3|13|TRBJ2-3
ASSYNGHNTDTQY
>.|.|TRBV20-1|12|TRBJ2-1
SARLVLPYNEQF
>TRBD1|.|TRBV5-1|15|TRBJ2-1
ASSFQPSGTANNEQF
>TRBD2|.|TRBV28|14|TRBJ2-7
ASSLQGTSGRLEQY
>TRBD2|.|TRBV20-1|14|TRBJ2-3
SARGLAGGFPDTQY
>TRBD2|many|TRBV2|13|TRBJ2-1
ASSELAGLVNEQF
>TRBD2|few|TRBV29-1|9|TRBJ2-5
SVVGTSGQY
>TRBD2|many|TRBV20-1|13|TRBJ2-1
SFNEGLAVYNEQF
>.|few|TRBV6-1|13|TRBJ2-7
ASSYARRSSYEQY
>.|many|TRBV5-1|9|TRBJ2-3
ASSLENTQY
>TRBD1|many|TRBV2|12|TRBJ1-1
ASGTGRIITEAF
>TRBD2|.|TRBV2|12|TRBJ2-5
ASRGGGIQETQY
>TRBD1|.|TRBV7-9|14|TRBJ2-7
ASSLPGQGASYEQY
>.|few|TRBV5-5|9|TRBJ2-1
ASSVGQWRF
>.|.|TRBV6-1|10|TRBJ1-5
ARVLSNQPQH
>.|.|TRBV7-2|12|TRBJ2-3
ASSLLLSTDMQY
>TRBD1|.|TRBV14|16|TRBJ1-2
ASSQYIYRGMSNYGYT
>TRBD1|few|TRBV7-2|13|TRBJ1-4
ASSLRDRGFEKLF
>.|few|TRBV20-1|10|TRBJ2-5
SAMIRVETQY
>.|many|TRBV3-1|12|TRBJ1-5
ASSQGTPNQPQH
>.|few|TRBV3-1|14|TRBJ2-2
ASSPPGRLNTGELF
>.|once|TRBV14|12|TRBJ2-7
ASSLLAVDYEQY
>.|few|TRBV12-3/TRBV12-4|11|TRBJ1-6
ASSPVLNSSLH
>.|many|TRBV28|16|TRBJ1-2
ASSFGSYLVGGSYGYT
>TRBD1|many|TRBV7-3|11|TRBJ1-2
ASSSRTGDGYT
>.|few|TRBV20-1|9|TRBJ2-5
SAEPGETQY
>.|.|TRBV19|11|TRBJ1-6
ASKRDGNSPLH
>.|.|TRBV5-1|14|TRBJ2-7
ASSLTVDTPLGEQY